The sequence of this T cell receptor beta chain was determined in a study of human T cells and chemical hapten exposure (dated by TCRdb to 2020 to 2022). With regard to the full study: For sensitization, 2% DPC in acetone was applied to an approximately 2 cm by approximately 2 cm area of upper inner arm skin. Patients additionally received weekly therapeutic DPC doses to the scalp throughout the approximately 22-week study period. Patch testing was done on the upper back using Finn chambers containing 0.01% DPC, and results were scored after 6 days according to International Contact Dermatitis Research Group standards. The mostly female patient cohort included alopecia areata with under or over 50% scalp involvement, alopecia totalis and alopecia universalis. Libraries were pooled for sequencing, and per-sample TCR yields varied mainly because of small differences in library volumes within the pool. In alopecia patients, the study followed how the peripheral blood TCR repertoire changed in vivo over primary and secondary sensitization to diphenylcyclopropenone (DPC), a hapten. Blood samples were taken from patients before sensitization (week 0) and then at 2, 6 and about 24 weeks after DPC sensitization. For TCR sequencing, blood came from 25 to 35 alopecia patients at anywhere from one to four time points (pre-sensitization, 2, 6 and 24 weeks).

General findings and caveats noted by the study authors: The number of TCRs above 1 in 1000 frequency did not change with DPC sensitization; there was no evidence of global repertoire structure alterations. Repeated subsampling changed both the strength of the expansion versus patch-test correlation and the threshold at which that correlation became significant. Expanded TCRs formed significantly more large CDR3 similarity clusters than pre-sensitization or healthy control sets, consistent with antigen-driven responses. Patch test score was positively correlated with the number of PT1 expanded TCRs, with significance at thresholds 8, 16 and 32 but not at 4. Because all patients had alopecia, a presumed autoimmune disease, the immune response of the patients might differ from that of healthy individuals.

This clonotype was found a few times. Its antigen remains undetermined. No qualities accompany the bases; no much larger clone lies one base away. Library preparation was by RACE. This sample was sequenced with a NextSeq 500. During library preparation, unique molecular identifiers were attached to individual cDNA molecules so that TCRs could be counted in a quantitative, reproducible way. From each blood RNA sample, both TCR alpha and TCR beta chains were sequenced. As for the authors' bioinformatics: A median of around 100,000 TCRs per sample was observed, with a range of about 23,224 to 690,600. V, J and CDR3 annotation of the TCR reads was carried out using the Decombinator software suite. To make PS versus PT1 abundance plots, every sample was subsampled to the same number of TCRs (28,000). TCRs were defined as expanded if absent before sensitization and observed at least eight times at the 2-week time point. Starting from the raw public reads, TCRdb applied fastp trimming at Q25, assembled clones with MiXCR and retained in-frame beta chains. Rows merge per CDR3 protein into single entries with the most common DNA and genes. What appears here as the V and J calls and clone size reflects TCRdb's work, not the paper's. Counted in this sample were roughly 380,000 distinct CDR3 sequences; 5.1% of them appeared once. Together, the top ten hold roughly 2.6% of the sample.

The label giving this sample's time point can be read as: pre-sensitization, week 0. Read against the paper, the sample's treatment or condition label means: therapeutic diphenylcyclopropenone sensitization with weekly scalp DPC. At each patch-test visit, blood was drawn before the patch test was applied. Patients were considered eligible if aged 18 to 70, diagnosed with alopecia and deemed suitable for DPC therapy, and patients were excluded if pregnant. Total RNA was extracted from unfractionated whole blood collected in Tempus Blood RNA tubes. V is cut by 6 bases and J by 6 bases, and the space between the germline ends is 13 bases. From the germline V gene, CDR1 is MDHEN and CDR2 is SYDVKM. The CDR3 starts with the cysteine, ends with the phenylalanine, and has 13 residues. Just the 39-base CDR3 DNA is kept, in frame starting at base 1.

The clonotype was recovered from a woman aged 45 to 65 with alopecia areata. Some clones in this sample may be carry-over from other donors' samples. The material sequenced was whole blood, taken in connection with sensitization to the hapten diphenylcyclopropenone (DPC). Recombination joined TRBV28 with TRBJ2-3; the D gene is possibly TRBD1 or TRBD2, each agreeing over 6 bases. The bases read TGTGCCAGCAGCCCAAGGGGGGTGGATACGCAGTATTTT. Its product reads: CASSPRGVDTQYF.